This passage covers 17 T cell receptor beta chains from one sample sequenced in a study of tumor-infiltrating lymphocytes in primary liver carcinoma. Both blood RNA, taken from unsorted whole blood, and germline DNA were extracted. The input was approximately 500 ng total RNA; TCR beta cDNA was made from it with a constant-region primer. Slightly modified ARM-PCR served as the procedure for the TCR beta libraries. These libraries came from three rounds of nested multiplex PCR. The first two PCR rounds used TRBV1-TRBV30 forward primers with a C-beta reverse primer, roughly 10 cycles each. TCRdb recomputed calls from the multiplex PCR reads with MiXCR, one row per CDR3 protein. Found here are approximately 330,000 distinct CDR3 sequences, roughly 61% of them singletons; the top ten hold 6.5%. Sequencing input: peripheral blood. The source is a man between 40 and 49 years old with primary liver carcinoma and hepatitis B virus infection.

A note on this clonotype: At one end the junction does not follow the germline gene, possibly because of a read error. J is TRBJ2-3 and V is TRBV6-2 or TRBV6-3, with TRBD1 matching over 8 bases. Germline V gene data show CDR1 as MNHEY and CDR2 as SVGEGT. The CDR3 spans 13 residues. The CDR3 bases are TGTGCCAGTAGTGCAGGGGGCGCAGATACGCTGTATTTT. Its protein product is CASSAGGADTLYF.

Worth noting for this clonotype: Possible read error: a much larger clone is one base away. The J gene is TRBJ2-5, the V gene TRBV6-5; perhaps TRBD2 as D (6 bases). The CDR3 is made up of 14 amino acids. Germline CDR1 is MNHEY and CDR2 is SVGAGI. The ends were cut back, 5 bases at V and 5 bases at J, with 15 bases in the middle. CDR3 nucleotides: TGTGCCAGCAGTCAGTACCTAGCGTCCGAGACCCAGTACTTC. It is translated as CASSQYLASETQYF.

The V gene is TRBV7-8, the J gene TRBJ2-7; D might be TRBD1 (7 bases). The CDR3 length is 17 residues. CDR1 is SGHVS, CDR2 FQNEAQ, per germline. The V and J ends lost 4 bases and 4 bases respectively, with 23 bases between them. CDR3 coding DNA: TGTGCCAGCAGCTACTCCGCGGGACAGTTTTTGCCTTACGAGCAGTACTTC. It is translated as CASSYSAGQFLPYEQYF.

This clonotype was seen a few times. The germline gene is not matched at one end of the junction; a read error may be the cause. The chain employs TRBV11-2 and TRBJ2-2; 8 nucleotides align to TRBD1. Germline loops: CDR1 SGHAT, CDR2 FQNNGV. CDR3 length: 13 amino acids. The CDR3 sequence: CASSYQGAGEPYF. CDR3 nucleotides: TGTGCCAGCAGCTATCAGGGGGCAGGGGAGCCGTATTTT.

The chain carries TRBV28 and TRBJ2-7; 10 positions match TRBD2. In germline, CDR1 is MDHEN, CDR2 SYDVKM. There are 15 residues in the CDR3. Trimming took 2 bases from V and 7 from J; bases not matched to a gene: 8. The CDR3 nucleotides read TGTGCCAGCAGTTTAGGCCTAGCGGGAGTCTCGGAGCAGTACTTC. This translates into CASSLGLAGVSEQYF.

The J gene is TRBJ2-3, the V gene TRBV7-9; D gene ambiguous. The germline gives CDR1 SEHNR, CDR2 FQNEAQ (reference sequence). V dropped 2 bases and J dropped 6 bases, with 12 bases sitting between them. The CDR3 loop spans 14 amino acids. This CDR3 reads CASSLNLTGDTQYF. In nucleotides, the CDR3 is TGTGCCAGCAGCTTAAATCTAACTGGGGATACGCAGTATTTT.

As to this clonotype: At one end, the junction sequence differs from germline, possibly due to a read error. V gene TRBV5-4 combines with J gene TRBJ2-7; 7 nucleotides match TRBD1. The germline CDR1 and CDR2 sequences are SGHNT and YYREEE (reference sequence). The CDR3 extends over 14 amino acids. Here the CDR3 DNA reads TGTGCCAGCAGCTTCGACAGGGCACCCTACGAGCAATACTTC. Protein product: CASSFDRAPYEQYF.

Turning to this clonotype: A junction boundary mismatches the germline segment, possibly from a read error. The chain links TRBV10-3 to TRBJ1-5, with D perhaps TRBD1 (6 bases). This CDR3 has 15 residues. Germline CDR1 reads ENHRY; CDR2 reads SYGVKD. CDR3 sequence reads: CAIRADKGVHQPQQF. CDR3 DNA: TGTGCCATCAGAGCAGATAAGGGGGTCCATCAGCCCCAGCAATTT.

About this clonotype itself: A junction boundary mismatches the germline segment, possibly from a read error. The chain is built from TRBV11-2 and TRBJ2-7; D is possibly TRBD1 or TRBD2 (5 bases each). The CDR3 sequence is 13 residues long. Germline V gives CDR1 SGHAT, CDR2 FQNNGV. The CDR3 sequence is CAGSSGDPYEQYF. CDR3 coding DNA: TGTGCCGGCAGCTCCGGGGACCCCTACGAGCAGTACTTC.

As regards this clonotype: A junction end diverges from the germline sequence, so it may reflect a read error. This rearrangement joins TRBV4-1 to TRBJ1-1, with a possible D match to TRBD1 (6 bases). Germline assignment: CDR1 MGHRA and CDR2 YSYEKL. The CDR3 consists of 13 residues. The CDR3 loop reads CASSQGRGPEVFF. The CDR3 bases are TGCGCCAGCAGTCAGGGGAGGGGTCCTGAAGTTTTCTTT.

In its sample, this clonotype ranks as medium-sized. The chain recombines TRBV11-1 with TRBJ2-1, with D perhaps matching TRBD2 (6 bases). V lost 2 bases, J lost 6 bases, and 11 bases lay in between. The CDR3 runs 14 residues. In germline, CDR1 is SGHAT, CDR2 FQDESV (reference sequence). The CDR3 region is CASSLSTSPNEQFF. The CDR3 DNA is TGTGCCAGCAGCTTAAGTACTAGCCCCAATGAGCAGTTCTTC.

With regard to this clonotype: An end of the junction does not agree with germline; a read error may underlie this. The chain links TRBV11-2 to TRBJ2-4, with 12 bases identical to TRBD2. CDR1 and CDR2 from the germline V gene are SGHAT and FQNNGV. CDR3 length equals 19 residues. The CDR3 sequence: CTSNHTLPSGRVSKNIQYF. DNA for the CDR3: TGTACCAGCAACCACACATTGCCTAGCGGGAGGGTCTCCAAAAACATTCAGTACTTC. Full variable domain (outside the CDR3, taken from reference TRBV11-2 and TRBJ2-4): EAGVAQSPRYKIIEKRQSVAFWCNPISGHATLYWYQQILGQGPKLLIQFQNNGVVDDSQLPKDRFSAERLKGVDSTLKIQPAKLEDSAVYLCTSNHTLPSGRVSKNIQYFGAGTRLSVL.

This clonotype was seen ten or more times. V gene TRBV6-8 combines with J gene TRBJ2-7, with 10 bases matching TRBD1. After removal of 6 bases from V and 5 bases from J, the junction contained 16 bases not matched to a gene. CDR1 and CDR2 from the germline V gene are MNHGY and SAAAGT. The CDR3 spans 17 residues. The CDR3 sequence is CASRPLYPGQGEDEQYF. The DNA of the CDR3 is TGTGCCAGCAGACCCCTTTACCCCGGACAGGGGGAAGACGAGCAGTACTTC.

This clonotype has a handful of counts. The V and J genes are TRBV5-1 and TRBJ1-6, with D unclear. This CDR3 is 13 amino acids long. The germline V and J ends were trimmed by 0 bases and 11 bases, with 9 bases remaining between them. The germline V gene has CDR1 SGHRS and CDR2 YFSETQ. The CDR3 coding sequence is TGCGCCAGCAGCTTGGACGGAGTCGCACCCCTCCACTTT. This gives the protein CASSLDGVAPLHF.

The chain carries TRBV5-1 and TRBJ2-7, with D hard to call. Germline CDR1 and CDR2: SGHRS and YFSETQ. The CDR3 runs 13 residues. V lost 7 bases, J lost 3 bases, and 14 bases lay in between. CDR3 coding DNA: TGCGCCAGCGGTTTTAATAGGGACTACGAGCAGTACTTC. It is translated as CASGFNRDYEQYF.

As concerns this clonotype: The junction does not match germline at one end; this may be a read error. The J gene is TRBJ2-7, the V gene TRBV11-3; D is possibly TRBD1 or TRBD2 (6 bases each). Germline CDR1 is SGHNT and CDR2 is YENEEA. This CDR3 has 14 residues. For the CDR3, the DNA is TGTGCCAACAGCTCCGGGGGCAGCGCTAACGAGCAGTACTTC. This encodes CANSSGGSANEQYF. The complete variable domain, with remaining parts taken from reference TRBV11-3 and TRBJ2-7, reads EAGVVQSPRYKIIEKKQPVAFWCNPISGHNTLYWYLQNLGQGPELLIRYENEEAVDDSQLPKDRFSAERLKGVDSTLKIQPAELGDSAVYLCANSSGGSANEQYFGPGTRLTVT.

The CDR3 nucleotides read TGTGCCAGCAGCTCTGCCCAGAAGACAGGGGTTAACGAGCAGTACTTC. Translating gives CASSSAQKTGVNEQYF. The gene calls are TRBV11-2 and TRBJ2-7; 8 bases line up with TRBD1. The CDR3 extends over 16 amino acids. Germline V gives CDR1 SGHAT, CDR2 FQNNGV. The ends lost 4 bases at V and 5 bases at J; junction bases unmatched: 13. The entire variable domain, with the rest obtained from reference TRBV11-2 and TRBJ2-7, is as follows: EAGVAQSPRYKIIEKRQSVAFWCNPISGHATLYWYQQILGQGPKLLIQFQNNGVVDDSQLPKDRFSAERLKGVDSTLKIQPAKLEDSAVYLCASSSAQKTGVNEQYFGPGTRLTVT.